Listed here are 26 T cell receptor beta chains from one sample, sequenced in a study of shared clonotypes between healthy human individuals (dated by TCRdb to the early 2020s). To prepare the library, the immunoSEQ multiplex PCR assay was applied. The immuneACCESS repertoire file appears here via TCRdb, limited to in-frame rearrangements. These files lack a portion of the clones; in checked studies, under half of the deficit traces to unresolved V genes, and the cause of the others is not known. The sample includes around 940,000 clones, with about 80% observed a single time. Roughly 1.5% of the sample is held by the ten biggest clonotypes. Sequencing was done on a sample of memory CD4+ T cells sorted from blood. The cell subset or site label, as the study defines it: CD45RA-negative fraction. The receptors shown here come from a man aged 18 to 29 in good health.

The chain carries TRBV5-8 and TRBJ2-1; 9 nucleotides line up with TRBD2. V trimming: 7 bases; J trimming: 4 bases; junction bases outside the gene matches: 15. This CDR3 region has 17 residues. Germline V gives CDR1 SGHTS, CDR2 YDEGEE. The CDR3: CASRKQNLAGRYNEQFF. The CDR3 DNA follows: TGTGCCAGCCGCAAACAAAATCTAGCGGGAAGATACAATGAGCAGTTCTTC. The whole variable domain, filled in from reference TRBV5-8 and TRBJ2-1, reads EAGVTQSPTHLIKTRGQQATLRCSPISGHTSVYWYQQALGLGLQFLLWYDEGEERNRGNFPPRFSGRQFPNYSSELNVNALELEDSALYLCASRKQNLAGRYNEQFFGPGTRLTVL.

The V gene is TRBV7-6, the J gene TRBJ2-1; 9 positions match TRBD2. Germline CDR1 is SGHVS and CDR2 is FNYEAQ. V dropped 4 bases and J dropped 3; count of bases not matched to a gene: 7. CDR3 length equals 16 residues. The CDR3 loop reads CASSSQSAGGYNEQFF. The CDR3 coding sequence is TGTGCCAGCAGCTCCCAATCAGCGGGAGGCTACAATGAGCAGTTCTTC.

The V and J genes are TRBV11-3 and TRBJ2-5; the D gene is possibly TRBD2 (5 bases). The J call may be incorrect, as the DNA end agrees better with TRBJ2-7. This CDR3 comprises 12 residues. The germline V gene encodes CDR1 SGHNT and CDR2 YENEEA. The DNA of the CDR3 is TGTGCCAGCAGCATGGGCGGGTACGAGCAGTACTTC. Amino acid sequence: CASSMGGYEQYF.

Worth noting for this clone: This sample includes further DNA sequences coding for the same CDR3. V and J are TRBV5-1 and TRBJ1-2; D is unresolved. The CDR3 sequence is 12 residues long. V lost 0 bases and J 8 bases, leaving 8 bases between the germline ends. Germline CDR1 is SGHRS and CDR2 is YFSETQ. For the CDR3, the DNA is TGCGCCAGCAGCTTGGAAAGGGCGGGCTACACCTTC. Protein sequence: CASSLERAGYTF.

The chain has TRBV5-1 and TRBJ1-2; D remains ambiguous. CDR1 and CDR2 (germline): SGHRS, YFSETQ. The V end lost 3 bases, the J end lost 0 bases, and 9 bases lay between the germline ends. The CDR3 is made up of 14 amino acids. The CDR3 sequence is CASSSKETNYGYTF. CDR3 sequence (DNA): TGCGCCAGCAGCTCAAAGGAAACTAACTATGGCTACACCTTC.

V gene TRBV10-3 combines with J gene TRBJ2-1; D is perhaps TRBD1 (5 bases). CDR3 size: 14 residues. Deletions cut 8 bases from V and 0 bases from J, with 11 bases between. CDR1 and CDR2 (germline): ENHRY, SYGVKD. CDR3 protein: CAIGRGRSYNEQFF. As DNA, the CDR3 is TGTGCCATCGGAAGGGGCCGCTCCTACAATGAGCAGTTCTTC.

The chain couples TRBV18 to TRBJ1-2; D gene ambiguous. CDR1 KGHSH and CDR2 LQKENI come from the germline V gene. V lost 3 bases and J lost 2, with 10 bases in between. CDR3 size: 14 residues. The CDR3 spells CASSPSQNNYGYTF. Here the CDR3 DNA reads TGTGCCAGCTCACCGTCTCAGAACAACTATGGCTACACCTTC.

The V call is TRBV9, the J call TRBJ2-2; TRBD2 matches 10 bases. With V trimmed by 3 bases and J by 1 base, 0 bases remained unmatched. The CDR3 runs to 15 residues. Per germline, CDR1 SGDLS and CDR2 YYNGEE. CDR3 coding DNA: TGTGCCAGCAGCGCTAGCGGGAGGAACACCGGGGAGCTGTTTTTT. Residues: CASSASGRNTGELFF.

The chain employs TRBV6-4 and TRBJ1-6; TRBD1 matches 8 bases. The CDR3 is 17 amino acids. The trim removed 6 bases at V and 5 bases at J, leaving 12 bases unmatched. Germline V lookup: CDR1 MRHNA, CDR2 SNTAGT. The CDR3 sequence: CASSAPGQGGDNSPLHF. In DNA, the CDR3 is TGTGCCAGCAGCGCCCCTGGACAGGGCGGTGATAATTCACCCCTCCACTTT.

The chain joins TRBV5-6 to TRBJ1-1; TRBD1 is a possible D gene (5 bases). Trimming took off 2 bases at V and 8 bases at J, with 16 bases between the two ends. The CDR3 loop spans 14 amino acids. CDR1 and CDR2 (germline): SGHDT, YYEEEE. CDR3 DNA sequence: TGTGCCAGCAGCTTAAGGACACTCCTGGCAGAAGCTTTCTTT. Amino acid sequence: CASSLRTLLAEAFF. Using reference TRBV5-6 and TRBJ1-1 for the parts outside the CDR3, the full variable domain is DAGVTQSPTHLIKTRGQQVTLRCSPKSGHDTVSWYQQALGQGPQFIFQYYEEEERQRGNFPDRFSGHQFPNYSSELNVNALLLGDSALYLCASSLRTLLAEAFFGQGTRLTVV.

The DNA of the CDR3 is TGTGCCAGCAGCAAAGAGAACCCAAGGGGGCTGCAGCCCCAGCATTTT. Translation: CASSKENPRGLQPQHF. V and J are TRBV21-1 and TRBJ1-5; TRBD1 is the table's D call and was not checked against the DNA. TRBV21-1 is listed as a pseudogene. This CDR3 contains 16 residues.

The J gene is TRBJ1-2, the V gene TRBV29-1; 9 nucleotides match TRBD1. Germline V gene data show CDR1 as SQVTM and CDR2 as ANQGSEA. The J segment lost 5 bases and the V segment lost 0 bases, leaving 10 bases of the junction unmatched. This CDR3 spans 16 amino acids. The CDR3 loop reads CSVEELGDRVRYGYTF. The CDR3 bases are TGCAGCGTTGAAGAACTTGGGGACAGGGTCAGATATGGCTACACCTTC.

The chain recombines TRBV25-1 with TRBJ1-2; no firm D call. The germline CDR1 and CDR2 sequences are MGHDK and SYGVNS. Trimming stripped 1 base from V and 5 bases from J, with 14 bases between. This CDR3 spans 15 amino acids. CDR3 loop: CASSEFKGRDYGYTF. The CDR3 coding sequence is TGTGCCAGCAGTGAATTCAAGGGCAGAGATTATGGCTACACCTTC.

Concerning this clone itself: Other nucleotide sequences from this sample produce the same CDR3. The CDR3: CASRMDYGYTF. The CDR3 DNA follows: TGTGCCAGCAGAATGGACTATGGCTACACCTTC. This rearrangement joins TRBV6-1 to TRBJ1-2; D gene uncertain. This CDR3 contains 11 residues. Trimming took off 6 bases at V and 3 bases at J, with 5 bases between the two ends. CDR1 is MNHNS, CDR2 SASEGT, per germline.

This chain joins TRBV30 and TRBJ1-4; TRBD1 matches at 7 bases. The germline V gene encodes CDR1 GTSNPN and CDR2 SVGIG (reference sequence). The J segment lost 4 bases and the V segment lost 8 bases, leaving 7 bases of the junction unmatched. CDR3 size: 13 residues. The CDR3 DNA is TGTGCCGGTTCGGGACAGAATAATGAAAAACTGTTTTTT. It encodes CAGSGQNNEKLFF.

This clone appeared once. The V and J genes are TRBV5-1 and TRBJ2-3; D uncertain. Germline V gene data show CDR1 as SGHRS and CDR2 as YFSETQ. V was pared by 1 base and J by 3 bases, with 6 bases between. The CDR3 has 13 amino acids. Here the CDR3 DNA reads TGCGCCAGCAGCTTGCCTACAACAGATACGCAGTATTTT. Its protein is CASSLPTTDTQYF. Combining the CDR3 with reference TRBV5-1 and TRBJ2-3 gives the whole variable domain KAGVTQTPRYLIKTRGQQVTLSCSPISGHRSVSWYQQTPGQGLQFLFEYFSETQRNKGNFPGRFSGRQFSNSRSEMNVSTLELGDSALYLCASSLPTTDTQYFGPGTRLTVL.

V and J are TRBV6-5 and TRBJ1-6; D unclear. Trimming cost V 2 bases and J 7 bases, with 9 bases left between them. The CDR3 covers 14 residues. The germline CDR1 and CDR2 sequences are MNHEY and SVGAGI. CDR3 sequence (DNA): TGTGCCAGCAGTTACAATGACCGGAATTCACCCCTCCACTTT. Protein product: CASSYNDRNSPLHF.

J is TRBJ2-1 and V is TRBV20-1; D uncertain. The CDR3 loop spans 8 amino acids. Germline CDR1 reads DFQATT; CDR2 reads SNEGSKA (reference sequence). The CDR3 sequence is CSPMGQFF. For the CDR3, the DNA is TGCAGCCCGATGGGGCAGTTCTTC.

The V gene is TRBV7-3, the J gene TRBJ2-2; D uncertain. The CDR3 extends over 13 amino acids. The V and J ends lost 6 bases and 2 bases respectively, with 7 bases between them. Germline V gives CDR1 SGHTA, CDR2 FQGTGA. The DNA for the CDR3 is TGTGCCAGCAGGATTGGCAACACCGGGGAGCTGTTTTTT. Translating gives CASRIGNTGELFF.

The CDR3 region has the DNA TGTGCCTGGAGTGTAGGGGACGCAGCTAATGAAAAACTGTTTTTT. Residues: CAWSVGDAANEKLFF. The chain joins TRBV30 to TRBJ1-4; D might be TRBD1 (5 bases). Germline lookup yields CDR1 GTSNPN and CDR2 SVGIG (reference sequence). The V gene lost 0 bases and the J gene lost 3 bases, with 11 bases spanning the gap. This CDR3 has 15 residues.

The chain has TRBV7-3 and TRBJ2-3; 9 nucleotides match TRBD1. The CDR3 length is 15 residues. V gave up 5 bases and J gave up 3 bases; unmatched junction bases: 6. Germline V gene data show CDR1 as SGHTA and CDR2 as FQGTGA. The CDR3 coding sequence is TGTGCCAGCAGCCCTGGAGGACAGGGGACAGATACGCAGTATTTT. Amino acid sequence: CASSPGGQGTDTQYF.

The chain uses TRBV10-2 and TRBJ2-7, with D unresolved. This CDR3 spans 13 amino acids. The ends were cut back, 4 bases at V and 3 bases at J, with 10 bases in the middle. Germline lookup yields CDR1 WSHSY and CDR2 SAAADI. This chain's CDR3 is CASSVPGNYEQYF. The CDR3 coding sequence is TGCGCCAGCAGTGTGCCAGGAAACTACGAGCAGTACTTC.

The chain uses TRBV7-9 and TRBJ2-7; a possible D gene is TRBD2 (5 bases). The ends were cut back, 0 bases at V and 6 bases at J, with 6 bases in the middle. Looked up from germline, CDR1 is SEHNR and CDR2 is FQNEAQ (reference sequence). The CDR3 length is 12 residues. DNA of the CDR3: TGTGCCAGCAGCTTAGCTGGGAGCGAGCAGTACTTC. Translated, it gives CASSLAGSEQYF.

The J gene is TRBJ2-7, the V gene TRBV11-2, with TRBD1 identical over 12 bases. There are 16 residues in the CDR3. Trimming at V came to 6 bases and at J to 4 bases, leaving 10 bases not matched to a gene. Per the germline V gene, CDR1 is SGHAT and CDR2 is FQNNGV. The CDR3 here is CASSSGTGGLRYEQYF. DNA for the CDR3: TGTGCCAGCAGTTCCGGGACAGGGGGCCTCAGATACGAGCAGTACTTC.

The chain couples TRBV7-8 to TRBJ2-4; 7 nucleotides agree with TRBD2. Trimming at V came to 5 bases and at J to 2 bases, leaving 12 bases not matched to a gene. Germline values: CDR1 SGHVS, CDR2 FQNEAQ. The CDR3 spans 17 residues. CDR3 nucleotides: TGTGCCAGCAGCCCTGGGCTAGCGGTACTAACCAAAAACATTCAGTACTTC. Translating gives CASSPGLAVLTKNIQYF.

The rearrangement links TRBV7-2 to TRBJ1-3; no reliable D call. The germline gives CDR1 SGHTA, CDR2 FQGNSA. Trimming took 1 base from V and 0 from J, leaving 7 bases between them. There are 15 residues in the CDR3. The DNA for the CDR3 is TGTGCCAGCAGCTTAGTGTTTACCTCTGGAAACACCATATATTTT. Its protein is CASSLVFTSGNTIYF.